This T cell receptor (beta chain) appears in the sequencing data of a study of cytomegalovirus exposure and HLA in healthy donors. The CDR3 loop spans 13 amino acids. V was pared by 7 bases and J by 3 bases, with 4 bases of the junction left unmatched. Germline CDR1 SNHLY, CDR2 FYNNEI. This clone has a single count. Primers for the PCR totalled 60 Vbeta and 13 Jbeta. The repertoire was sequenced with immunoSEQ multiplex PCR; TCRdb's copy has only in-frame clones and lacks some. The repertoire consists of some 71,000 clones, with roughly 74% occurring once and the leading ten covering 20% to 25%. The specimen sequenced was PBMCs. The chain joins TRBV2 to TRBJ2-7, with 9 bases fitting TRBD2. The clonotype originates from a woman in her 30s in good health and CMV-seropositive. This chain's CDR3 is CASILREGYEQYF. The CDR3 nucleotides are TGTGCCAGCATTTTGCGGGAGGGCTACGAGCAGTACTTC.